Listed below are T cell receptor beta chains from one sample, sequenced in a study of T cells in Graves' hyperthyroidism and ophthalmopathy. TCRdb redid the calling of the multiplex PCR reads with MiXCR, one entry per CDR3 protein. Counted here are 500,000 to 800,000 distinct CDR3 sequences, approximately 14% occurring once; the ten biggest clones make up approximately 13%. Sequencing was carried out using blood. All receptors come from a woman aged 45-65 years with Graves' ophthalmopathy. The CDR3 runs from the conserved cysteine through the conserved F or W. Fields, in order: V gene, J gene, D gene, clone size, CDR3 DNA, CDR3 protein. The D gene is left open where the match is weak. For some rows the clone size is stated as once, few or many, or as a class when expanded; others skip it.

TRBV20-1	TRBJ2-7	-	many	TGCAGTGCTAGAGATCTCAAGGGTAATATAGACGAGCAGTACTTC	CSARDLKGNIDEQYF
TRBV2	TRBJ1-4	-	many	TGTGCCAGCAGCGCCCCATCGACAACTAATGAAAAACTGTTTTTT	CASSAPSTTNEKLFF
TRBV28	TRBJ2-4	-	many	TGTGCCAGCAGTTTCAGGGTCCGGAACATTCAGTACTTC	CASSFRVRNIQYF
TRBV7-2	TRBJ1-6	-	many	TGTGCCAGCAGCTTTGACAGCTATAATTCACCCCTCCACTTT	CASSFDSYNSPLHF
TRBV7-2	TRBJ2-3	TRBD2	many	TGTGCCAGCAGCCGGACTAGCGGGACCCACACAGATACGCAGTATTTT	CASSRTSGTHTDTQYF
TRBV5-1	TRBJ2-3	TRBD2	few	TGCGCCAGCAGCGGGAAAGTGACTAGCGGTAGCACAGATACGCAGTATTTT	CASSGKVTSGSTDTQYF
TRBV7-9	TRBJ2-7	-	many	TGTGCCAGCAGCTTAGTCCGGGATCCAGCCTCCACGGAGCAGTACTTC	CASSLVRDPASTEQYF
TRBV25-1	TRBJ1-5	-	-	TGTGCCAGCAGTGCAACCGGGACCCCGAATCAGCCCCAGCATTTT	CASSATGTPNQPQHF
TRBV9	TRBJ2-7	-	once	TGTGCCAGCAGCGTTCGTCTAGGGGGCTACGAGCAGTACTTC	CASSVRLGGYEQYF
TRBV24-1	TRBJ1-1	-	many	TGTGCCACCAGTGATCCCGACGGAAAGAACACTGAAGCTTTCTTT	CATSDPDGKNTEAFF
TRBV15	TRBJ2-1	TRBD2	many	TGTGCCACCAGCAGAGGATTAACTAGCGGTTCCTACAATGAGCAGTTCTTC	CATSRGLTSGSYNEQFF
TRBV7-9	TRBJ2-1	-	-	TGTGCCAGCGGATCTATCGGGGTCTACAATGAGCAGTTCTTC	CASGSIGVYNEQFF
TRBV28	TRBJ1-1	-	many	TGTGCCAGCAGTTCCGGCCCCGAGCAAGCTTTCTTT	CASSSGPEQAFF